Listed below are T cell receptor beta chains from one sample, sequenced in a study of cytomegalovirus exposure and HLA in healthy donors. Profiling relied on immunoSEQ multiplex PCR, and the TCRdb table lists in-frame clones only, not all of them. The repertoire holds about 130,000 clones, with around 85% as singletons. Specimen: PBMCs. The receptors derive from a boy younger than 18 in good health and CMV-seronegative. Both conserved end residues are part of each CDR3. The order of the fields is CDR3 protein, V gene, J gene, CDR3 length.

CASSYRDSNQPQHF	TRBV6-6	TRBJ1-5	14
CASSRAQGRGGNTIYF	TRBV19	TRBJ1-3	16
CASSTLQGSYEQYF	TRBV11-2	TRBJ2-7	14
CASSQAGLAGFYNEQFF	TRBV4-1	TRBJ2-1	17
CASSVVGHENTEAFF	TRBV9	TRBJ1-1	15
CASWNSGSSGYEQYF	TRBV7-9	TRBJ2-7	15
CASSEGQVLYGYTF	TRBV6-1	TRBJ1-2	14
CASSYGGAYGYTF	TRBV6-5	TRBJ1-2	13
CASSSGVNEQFF	TRBV5-6	TRBJ2-1	12
CASSPGLAGVNTGELFF	TRBV7-2	TRBJ2-2	17
CASSDTGGAQYF	TRBV6-1	TRBJ2-7	12
CASSLFGGSGANVLTF	TRBV5-1	TRBJ2-6	16
CASSWGLGGSGANVLTF	TRBV27	TRBJ2-6	17
CASSSAGNVETQYF	TRBV6-5	TRBJ2-5	14
CASSLSSGSGRQQYF	TRBV5-1	TRBJ2-7	15
CARVQGGLGGYGYTF	TRBV13	TRBJ1-2	15
CASTGGKGNTEAFF	TRBV5-4	TRBJ1-1	14
CASSLRKDRGQHEQYF	TRBV7-9	TRBJ2-7	16
CASSLAGDTDTQYF	TRBV7-6	TRBJ2-3	14